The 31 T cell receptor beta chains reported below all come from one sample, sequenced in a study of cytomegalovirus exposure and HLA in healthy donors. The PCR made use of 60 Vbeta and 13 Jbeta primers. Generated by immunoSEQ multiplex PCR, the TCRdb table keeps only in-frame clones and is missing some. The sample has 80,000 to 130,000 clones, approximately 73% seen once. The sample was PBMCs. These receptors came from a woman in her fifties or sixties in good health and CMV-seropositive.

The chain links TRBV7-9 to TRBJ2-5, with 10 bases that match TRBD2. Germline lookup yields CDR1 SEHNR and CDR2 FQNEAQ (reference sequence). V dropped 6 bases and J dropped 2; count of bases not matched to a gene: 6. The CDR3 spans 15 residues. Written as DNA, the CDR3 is TGTGCCAGCAGGCCTAGCGGGGGAGAACAAGAGACCCAGTACTTC. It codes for CASRPSGGEQETQYF.

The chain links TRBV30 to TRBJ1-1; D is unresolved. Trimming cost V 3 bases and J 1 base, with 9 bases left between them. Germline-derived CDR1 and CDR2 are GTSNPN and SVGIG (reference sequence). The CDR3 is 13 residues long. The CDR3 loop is CAWSQAGNTEAFF. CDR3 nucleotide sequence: TGTGCCTGGAGCCAGGCAGGGAACACTGAAGCTTTCTTT.

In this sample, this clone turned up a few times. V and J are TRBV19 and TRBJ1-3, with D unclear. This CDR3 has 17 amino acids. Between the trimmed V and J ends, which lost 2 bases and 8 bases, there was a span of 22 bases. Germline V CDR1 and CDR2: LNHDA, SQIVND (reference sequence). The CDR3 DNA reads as TGTGCCAGTAGTATAAGGTGGCAGTCCAGAGGATGGGACACCATATATTTT. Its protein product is CASSIRWQSRGWDTIYF.

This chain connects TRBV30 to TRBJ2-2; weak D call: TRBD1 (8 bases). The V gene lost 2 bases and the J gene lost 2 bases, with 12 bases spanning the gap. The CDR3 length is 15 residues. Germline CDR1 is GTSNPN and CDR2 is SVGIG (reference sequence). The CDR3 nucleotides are TGTGCCTGGAGTACAGGGGGGGCCAACACCGGGGAGCTGTTTTTT. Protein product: CAWSTGGANTGELFF.

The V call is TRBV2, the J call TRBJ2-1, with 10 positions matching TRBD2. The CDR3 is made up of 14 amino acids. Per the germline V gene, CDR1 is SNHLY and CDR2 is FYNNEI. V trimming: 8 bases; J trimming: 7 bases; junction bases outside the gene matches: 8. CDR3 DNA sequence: TGTGCCAGCGGCAAGGGACTAGCGAGAAATGAGCAGTTCTTC. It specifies CASGKGLARNEQFF.

The CDR3 is CASSQGSSYNEQFF. The CDR3 DNA reads as TGCGCCAGCAGCCAAGGGAGCTCCTACAATGAGCAGTTCTTC. The rearrangement uses TRBV4-1 and TRBJ2-1; D remains unclear. Germline CDR1 is MGHRA and CDR2 is YSYEKL. V lost 1 base to trimming and J lost 0 bases, with 4 bases between them. This CDR3 comprises 14 residues.

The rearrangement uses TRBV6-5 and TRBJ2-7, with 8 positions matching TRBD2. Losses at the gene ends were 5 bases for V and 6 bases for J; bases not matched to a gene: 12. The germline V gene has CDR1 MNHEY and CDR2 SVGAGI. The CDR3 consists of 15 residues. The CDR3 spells CASSPLESGSGEQYF. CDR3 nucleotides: TGTGCCAGCAGTCCTTTAGAGAGCGGGAGCGGCGAGCAGTACTTC.

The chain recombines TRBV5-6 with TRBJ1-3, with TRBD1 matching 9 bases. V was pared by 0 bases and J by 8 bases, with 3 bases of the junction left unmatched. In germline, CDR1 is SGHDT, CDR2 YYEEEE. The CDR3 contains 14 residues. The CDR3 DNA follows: TGTGCCAGCAGCTTGGCACAGGGGGCCTACACCATATATTTT. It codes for CASSLAQGAYTIYF.

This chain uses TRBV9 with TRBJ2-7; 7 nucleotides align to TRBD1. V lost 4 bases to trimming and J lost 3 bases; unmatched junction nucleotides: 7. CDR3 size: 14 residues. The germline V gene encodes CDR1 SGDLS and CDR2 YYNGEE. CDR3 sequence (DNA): TGTGCCAGCAGCCCCCGGGACAGCTACTACGAGCAGTACTTC. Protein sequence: CASSPRDSYYEQYF.

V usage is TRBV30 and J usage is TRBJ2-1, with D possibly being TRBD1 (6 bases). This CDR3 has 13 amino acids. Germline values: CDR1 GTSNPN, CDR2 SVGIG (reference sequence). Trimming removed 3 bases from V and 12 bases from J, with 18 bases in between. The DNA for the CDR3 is TGTGCCTGGAGAGGTATGGGACAATGGGGGCAGTTCTTC. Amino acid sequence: CAWRGMGQWGQFF.

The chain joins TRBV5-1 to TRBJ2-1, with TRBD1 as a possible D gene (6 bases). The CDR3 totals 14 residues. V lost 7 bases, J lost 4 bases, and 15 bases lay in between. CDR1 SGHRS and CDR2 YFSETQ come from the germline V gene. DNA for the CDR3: TGCGCCAGCGCCTCCTCGGGGACATACAATGAGCAGTTCTTC. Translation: CASASSGTYNEQFF.

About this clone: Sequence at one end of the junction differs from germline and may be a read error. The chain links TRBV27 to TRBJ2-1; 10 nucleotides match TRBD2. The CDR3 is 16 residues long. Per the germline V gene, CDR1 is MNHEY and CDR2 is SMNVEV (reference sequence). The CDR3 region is CASTLFPSGRDNEQFF. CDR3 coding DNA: TGTGCCAGCACTTTATTCCCTAGCGGGAGAGACAATGAGCAGTTCTTC.

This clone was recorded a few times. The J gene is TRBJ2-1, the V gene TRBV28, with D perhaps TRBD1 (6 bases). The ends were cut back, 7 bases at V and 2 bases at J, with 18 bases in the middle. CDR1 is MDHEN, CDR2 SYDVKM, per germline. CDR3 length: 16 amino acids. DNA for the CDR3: TGTGCCAGCATCCGCGGGTGGGGGCAAGCCTACAATGAGCAGTTCTTC. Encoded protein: CASIRGWGQAYNEQFF.

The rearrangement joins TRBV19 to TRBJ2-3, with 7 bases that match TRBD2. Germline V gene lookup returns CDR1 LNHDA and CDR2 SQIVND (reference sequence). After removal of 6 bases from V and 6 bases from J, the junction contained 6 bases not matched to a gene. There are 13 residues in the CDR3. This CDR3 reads CASSVGGWDTQYF. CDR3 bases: TGTGCCAGTAGCGTCGGGGGGTGGGATACGCAGTATTTT.

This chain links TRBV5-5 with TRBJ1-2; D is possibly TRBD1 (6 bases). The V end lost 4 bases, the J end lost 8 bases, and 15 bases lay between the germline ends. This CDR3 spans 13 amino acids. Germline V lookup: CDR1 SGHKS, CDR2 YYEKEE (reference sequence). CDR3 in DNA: TGTGCCAGCAGCCTCAGGGGTGGTGAGGGCTACACCTTC. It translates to CASSLRGGEGYTF.

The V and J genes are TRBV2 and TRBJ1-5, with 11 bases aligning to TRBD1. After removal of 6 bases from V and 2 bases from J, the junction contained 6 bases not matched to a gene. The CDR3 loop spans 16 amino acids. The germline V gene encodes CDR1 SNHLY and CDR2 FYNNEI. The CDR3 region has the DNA TGTGCCAGCAGGGACAGGGGGCTGGTAGGCAATCAGCCCCAGCATTTT. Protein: CASRDRGLVGNQPQHF. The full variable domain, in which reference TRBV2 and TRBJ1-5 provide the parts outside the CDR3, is EPEVTQTPSHQVTQMGQEVILRCVPISNHLYFYWYRQILGQKVEFLVSFYNNEISEKSEIFDDQFSVERPDGSNFTLKIRSTKLEDSAMYFCASRDRGLVGNQPQHFGDGTRLSIL.

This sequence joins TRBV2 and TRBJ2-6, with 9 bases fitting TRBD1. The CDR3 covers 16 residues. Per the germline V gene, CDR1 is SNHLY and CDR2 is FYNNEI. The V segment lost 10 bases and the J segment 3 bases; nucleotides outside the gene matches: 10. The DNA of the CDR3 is TGTGCCAAGATGGACAGGGGCGACGATGGGGCCAACGTCCTGACTTTC. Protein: CAKMDRGDDGANVLTF.

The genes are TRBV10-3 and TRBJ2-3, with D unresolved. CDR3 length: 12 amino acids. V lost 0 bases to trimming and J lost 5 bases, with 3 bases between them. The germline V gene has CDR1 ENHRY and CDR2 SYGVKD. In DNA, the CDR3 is TGTGCCATCAGTGAGTCTAAAGATACGCAGTATTTT. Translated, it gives CAISESKDTQYF.

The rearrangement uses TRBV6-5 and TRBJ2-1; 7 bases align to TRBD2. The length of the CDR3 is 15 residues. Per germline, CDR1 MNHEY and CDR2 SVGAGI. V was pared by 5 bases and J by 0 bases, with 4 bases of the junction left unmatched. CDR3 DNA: TGTGCCAGCAGTGCAACGGGAGGCTCCTACAATGAGCAGTTCTTC. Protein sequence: CASSATGGSYNEQFF.

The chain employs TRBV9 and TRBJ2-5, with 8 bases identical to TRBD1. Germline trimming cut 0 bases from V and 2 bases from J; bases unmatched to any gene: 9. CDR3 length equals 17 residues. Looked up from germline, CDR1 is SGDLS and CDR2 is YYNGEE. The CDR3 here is CASSVGLGQAIQETQYF. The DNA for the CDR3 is TGTGCCAGCAGCGTAGGATTGGGACAGGCCATACAAGAGACCCAGTACTTC.

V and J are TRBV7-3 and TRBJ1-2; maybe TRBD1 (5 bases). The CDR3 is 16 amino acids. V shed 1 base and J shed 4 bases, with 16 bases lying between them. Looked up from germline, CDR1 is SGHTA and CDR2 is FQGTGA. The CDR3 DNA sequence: TGTGCCAGCAGCTTAAAGGGTGGGGACGGGGGCTATGGCTACACCTTC. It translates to CASSLKGGDGGYGYTF.

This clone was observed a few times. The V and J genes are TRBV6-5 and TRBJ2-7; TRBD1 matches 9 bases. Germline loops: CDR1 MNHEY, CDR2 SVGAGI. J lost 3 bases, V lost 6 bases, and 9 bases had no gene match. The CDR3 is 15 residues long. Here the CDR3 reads CASSRPGTGSYEQYF. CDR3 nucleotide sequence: TGTGCCAGCAGCCGCCCCGGGACAGGGAGCTACGAGCAGTACTTC.

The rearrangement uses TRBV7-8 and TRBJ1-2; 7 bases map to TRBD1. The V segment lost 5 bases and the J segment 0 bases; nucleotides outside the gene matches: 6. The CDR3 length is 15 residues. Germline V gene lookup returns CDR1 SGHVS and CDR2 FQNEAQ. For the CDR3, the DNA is TGTGCCAGCAGCCCAGGGACAGCCGCTAACTATGGCTACACCTTC. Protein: CASSPGTAANYGYTF. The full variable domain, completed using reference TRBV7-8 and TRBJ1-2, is GAGVSQSPRYKVAKRGQDVALRCDPISGHVSLFWYQQALGQGPEFLTYFQNEAQLDKSGLPSDRFFAERPEGSVSTLKIQRTQQEDSAVYLCASSPGTAANYGYTFGSGTRLTVV.

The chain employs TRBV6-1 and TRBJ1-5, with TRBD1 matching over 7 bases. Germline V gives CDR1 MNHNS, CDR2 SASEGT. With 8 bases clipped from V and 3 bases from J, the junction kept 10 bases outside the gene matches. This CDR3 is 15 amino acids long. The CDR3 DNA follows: TGTGCCAGCCGGGGACAGCGGAGTCTCAATCAGCCCCAGCATTTT. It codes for CASRGQRSLNQPQHF.

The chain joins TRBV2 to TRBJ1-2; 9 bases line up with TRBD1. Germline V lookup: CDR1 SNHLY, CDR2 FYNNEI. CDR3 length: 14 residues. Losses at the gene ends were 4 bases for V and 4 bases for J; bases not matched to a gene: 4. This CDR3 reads CASSGTGAGYGYTF. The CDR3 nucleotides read TGTGCCAGCAGTGGGACAGGGGCGGGCTATGGCTACACCTTC. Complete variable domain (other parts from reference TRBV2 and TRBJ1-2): EPEVTQTPSHQVTQMGQEVILRCVPISNHLYFYWYRQILGQKVEFLVSFYNNEISEKSEIFDDQFSVERPDGSNFTLKIRSTKLEDSAMYFCASSGTGAGYGYTFGSGTRLTVV.

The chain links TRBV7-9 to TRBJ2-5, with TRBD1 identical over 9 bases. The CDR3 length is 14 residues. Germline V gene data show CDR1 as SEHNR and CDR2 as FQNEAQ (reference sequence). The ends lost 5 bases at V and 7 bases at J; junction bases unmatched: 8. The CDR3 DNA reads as TGTGCCAGCAGCGCGGGGACAGGGTTGCTGACCCAGTACTTC. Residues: CASSAGTGLLTQYF.

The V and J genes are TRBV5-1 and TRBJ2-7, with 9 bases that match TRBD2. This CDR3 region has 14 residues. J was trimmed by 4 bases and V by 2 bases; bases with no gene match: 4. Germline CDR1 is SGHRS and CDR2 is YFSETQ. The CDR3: CASSLASGVYEQYF. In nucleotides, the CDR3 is TGCGCCAGCAGCTTAGCTAGCGGGGTGTACGAGCAGTACTTC. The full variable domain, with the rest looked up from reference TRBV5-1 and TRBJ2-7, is KAGVTQTPRYLIKTRGQQVTLSCSPISGHRSVSWYQQTPGQGLQFLFEYFSETQRNKGNFPGRFSGRQFSNSRSEMNVSTLELGDSALYLCASSLASGVYEQYFGPGTRLTVT.

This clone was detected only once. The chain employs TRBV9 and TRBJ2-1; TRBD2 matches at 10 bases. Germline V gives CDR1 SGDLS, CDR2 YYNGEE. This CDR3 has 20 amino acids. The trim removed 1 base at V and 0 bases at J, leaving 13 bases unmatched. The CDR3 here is CASSVTYSGTSAISYNEQFF. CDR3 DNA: TGTGCCAGCAGCGTAACCTACTCTGGGACTAGCGCCATCTCCTACAATGAGCAGTTCTTC.

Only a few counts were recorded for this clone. CDR3 in amino acids: CASSVGGSRGHIQYF. CDR3 in DNA: TGTGCCAGCAGTGTAGGTGGGTCCCGAGGGCACATTCAGTACTTC. The chain is built from TRBV2 and TRBJ2-4; possible D gene TRBD2, 5 bases. Germline CDR1 and CDR2: SNHLY and FYNNEI. The CDR3 runs to 15 residues. V lost 4 bases, J lost 8 bases, and 18 bases lay in between.

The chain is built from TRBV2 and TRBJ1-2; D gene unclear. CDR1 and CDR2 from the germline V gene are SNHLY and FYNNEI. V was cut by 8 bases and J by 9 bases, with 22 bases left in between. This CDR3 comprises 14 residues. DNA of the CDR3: TGTGCCAGCGATGAGGGCACCGTCTCCATCCGCTACACCTTC. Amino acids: CASDEGTVSIRYTF. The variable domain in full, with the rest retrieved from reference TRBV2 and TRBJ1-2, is EPEVTQTPSHQVTQMGQEVILRCVPISNHLYFYWYRQILGQKVEFLVSFYNNEISEKSEIFDDQFSVERPDGSNFTLKIRSTKLEDSAMYFCASDEGTVSIRYTFGSGTRLTVV.

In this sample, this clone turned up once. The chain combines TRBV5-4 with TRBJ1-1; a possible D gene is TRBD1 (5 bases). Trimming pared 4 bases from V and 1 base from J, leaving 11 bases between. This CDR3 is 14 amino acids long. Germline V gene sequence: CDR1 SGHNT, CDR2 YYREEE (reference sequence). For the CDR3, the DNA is TGTGCCAGCAGCCGTATGGGGCCGAACACTGAAGCTTTCTTT. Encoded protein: CASSRMGPNTEAFF.